Given below is one T cell receptor (beta chain) in context. The entry originates in a study of blood T cell repertoires in COVID-19. Per the original methods: How many nucleated cells were present was estimated from reference gene primer amplification. Sequencing used immunoSEQ multiplex PCR; TCRdb keeps in-frame clones, though not all of them. V and J calls plus clone size are reproduced from that table; the DNA served to infer D and trimming. The data show under 350,000 clones, 89% seen once. The Seattle patients, enrolled during active infection, were followed longitudinally. Germline loops: CDR1 MNHEY, CDR2 SVGAGI. V was shortened by 11 bases and J by 2 bases, with 14 bases between the two germline ends. The CDR3 has 13 amino acids.

This TCR was sampled from a woman aged 25 to 45 with COVID-19, enrolled during active disease. Sequences were obtained from peripheral blood. The chain employs TRBV6-5 and TRBJ2-3; D is possibly TRBD1 (6 bases). CDR3 in amino acids: CAGRGSVTDTQYF. CDR3 nucleotides: TGTGCCGGAAGGGGGTCTGTCACAGATACGCAGTATTTT.